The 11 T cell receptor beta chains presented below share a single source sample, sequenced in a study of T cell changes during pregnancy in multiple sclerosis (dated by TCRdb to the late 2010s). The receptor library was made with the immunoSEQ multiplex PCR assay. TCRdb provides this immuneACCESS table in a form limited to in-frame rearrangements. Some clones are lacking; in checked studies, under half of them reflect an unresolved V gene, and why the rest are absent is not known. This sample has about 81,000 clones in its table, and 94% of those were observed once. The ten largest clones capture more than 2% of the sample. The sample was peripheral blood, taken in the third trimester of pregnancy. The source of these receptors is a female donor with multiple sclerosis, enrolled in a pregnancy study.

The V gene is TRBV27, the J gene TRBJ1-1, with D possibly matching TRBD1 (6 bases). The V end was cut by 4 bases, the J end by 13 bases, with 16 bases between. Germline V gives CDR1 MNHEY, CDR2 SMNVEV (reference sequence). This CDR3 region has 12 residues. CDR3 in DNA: TGTGCCAGCAGTTCAACCGGGACATTCTTTTTCTTT. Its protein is CASSSTGTFFFF.

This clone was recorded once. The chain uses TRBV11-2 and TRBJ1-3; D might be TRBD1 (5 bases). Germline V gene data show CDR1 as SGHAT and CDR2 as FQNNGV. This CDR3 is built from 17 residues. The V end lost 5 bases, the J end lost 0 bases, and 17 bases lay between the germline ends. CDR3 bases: TGTGCCAGCAGCCACATTGGCTACAGGTTCTCTGGAAACACCATATATTTT. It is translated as CASSHIGYRFSGNTIYF. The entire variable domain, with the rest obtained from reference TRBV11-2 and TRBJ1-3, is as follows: EAGVAQSPRYKIIEKRQSVAFWCNPISGHATLYWYQQILGQGPKLLIQFQNNGVVDDSQLPKDRFSAERLKGVDSTLKIQPAKLEDSAVYLCASSHIGYRFSGNTIYFGEGSWLTVV.

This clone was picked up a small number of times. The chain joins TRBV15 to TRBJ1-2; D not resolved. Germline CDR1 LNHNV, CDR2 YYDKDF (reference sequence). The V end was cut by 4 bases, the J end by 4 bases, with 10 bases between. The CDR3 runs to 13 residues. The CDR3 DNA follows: TGTGCCACCAGCATACGGGGAGCCTATGGCTACACCTTC. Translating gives CATSIRGAYGYTF.

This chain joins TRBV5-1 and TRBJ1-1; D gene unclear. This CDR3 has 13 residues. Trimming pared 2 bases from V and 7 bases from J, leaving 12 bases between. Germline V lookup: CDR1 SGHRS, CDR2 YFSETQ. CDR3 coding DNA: TGCGCCAGCAGCTTCGCGGGTATCGGTGAAGCTTTCTTT. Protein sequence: CASSFAGIGEAFF.

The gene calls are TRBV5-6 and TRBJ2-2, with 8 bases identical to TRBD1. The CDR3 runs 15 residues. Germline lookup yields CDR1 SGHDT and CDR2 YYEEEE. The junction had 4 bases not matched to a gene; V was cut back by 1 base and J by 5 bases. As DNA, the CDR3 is TGTGCCAGCAGCTTGTCAGGGGGCTTAACCGGGGAGCTGTTTTTT. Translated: CASSLSGGLTGELFF.

The CDR3 sequence: CASITSTGGGTYEQYF. CDR3 coding DNA: TGTGCCAGCATCACCTCTACGGGCGGGGGTACCTACGAGCAGTACTTC. The rearrangement links TRBV27 to TRBJ2-7, with 7 nucleotides matching TRBD2. Germline loops: CDR1 MNHEY, CDR2 SMNVEV (reference sequence). V was clipped by 7 bases and J by 2 bases; unmatched bases: 14. The CDR3 is 16 amino acids.

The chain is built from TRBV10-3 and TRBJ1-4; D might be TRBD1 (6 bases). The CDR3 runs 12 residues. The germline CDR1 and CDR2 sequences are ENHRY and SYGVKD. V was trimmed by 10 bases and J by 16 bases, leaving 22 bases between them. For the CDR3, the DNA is TGTGCCAACCAAGGGGGAACAGAAAGAAGGTTTTTT. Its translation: CANQGGTERRFF.

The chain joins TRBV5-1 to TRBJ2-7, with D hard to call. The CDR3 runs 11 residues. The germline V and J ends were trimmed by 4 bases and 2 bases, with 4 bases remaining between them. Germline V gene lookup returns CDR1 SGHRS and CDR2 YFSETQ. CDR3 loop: CASSGPYEQYF. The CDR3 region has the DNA TGCGCCAGCAGCGGCCCCTACGAGCAGTACTTC.

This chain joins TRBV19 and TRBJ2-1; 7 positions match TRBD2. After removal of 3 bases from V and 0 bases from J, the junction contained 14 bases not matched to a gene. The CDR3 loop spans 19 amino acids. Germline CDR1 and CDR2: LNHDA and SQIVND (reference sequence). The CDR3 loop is CASSIASGYKGSSYNEQFF. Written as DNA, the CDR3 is TGTGCCAGTAGTATCGCTAGCGGATATAAAGGGAGCTCCTACAATGAGCAGTTCTTC.

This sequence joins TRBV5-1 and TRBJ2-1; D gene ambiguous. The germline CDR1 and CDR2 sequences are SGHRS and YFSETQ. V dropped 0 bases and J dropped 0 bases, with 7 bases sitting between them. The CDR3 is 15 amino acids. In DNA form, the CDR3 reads TGCGCCAGCAGCTTGGACTCGAGCTCCTACAATGAGCAGTTCTTC. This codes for CASSLDSSSYNEQFF.

The CDR3 DNA follows: TGTGCCAGCAGTGAATGGCAGGGGGTGGGGGAGACCCAGTACTTC. Protein sequence: CASSEWQGVGETQYF. The genes are TRBV6-1 and TRBJ2-5; 7 nucleotides match TRBD1. From germline, CDR1 is MNHNS and CDR2 SASEGT. J was trimmed by 5 bases and V by 2 bases; bases with no gene match: 8. This CDR3 comprises 15 residues.